A selection of T cell receptor beta chains follows, all from one sample in a study of blood T cell repertoires in COVID-19. TCRdb's copy holds only in-frame clones and misses some; the assay was immunoSEQ multiplex PCR. Altogether roughly 83,000 clones are present, about 84% being singletons, with the ten largest covering around 7.8%. The sample was peripheral blood. These receptors were collected from a man aged 50 to 60 with active COVID-19. The CDR3 runs from the conserved cysteine through the conserved F or W. The order of the fields is V gene, clone size, J gene, D gene, CDR3 DNA, CDR3 protein. D genes are given only for firm matches. Only some rows state a clone size, as once, few, many or a class for expanded clones.

TRBV9	.	TRBJ2-2	.	TGTGCCAGCAGCGCCGCAGTCCCCGGGGAGCTGTTTTTT	CASSAAVPGELFF
TRBV19	.	TRBJ1-5	.	TGTGCCAGTAGTTGGGAGAACAATCAGCCCCAGCATTTT	CASSWENNQPQHF
TRBV5-6	.	TRBJ2-7	TRBD1	TGTGCCAGCAGCTTGAATCCGGGACAGAGCTCCTACGAGCAGTACTTC	CASSLNPGQSSYEQYF
TRBV15	.	TRBJ1-2	.	TGTGCCACCAGCAGAGGGGGGCGTAACTATGGCTACACCTTC	CATSRGGRNYGYTF
TRBV28	once	TRBJ1-6	.	TGTGCCAGCAGTTTTGCGGGTAGCGATAATTCACCCCTCCACTTT	CASSFAGSDNSPLHF
TRBV6-1	.	TRBJ2-7	.	TGTGCCAGCAGTGAGGGGCCCACCTACGAGCAGTACTTC	CASSEGPTYEQYF
TRBV2	.	TRBJ2-5	TRBD2	TGTGCCAGCAGTGAAACTAGCGGGGGGAAGACCCAGTACTTC	CASSETSGGKTQYF
TRBV5-1	.	TRBJ1-6	TRBD1	TGCGCCAGCAGCTTGTACGGGACAGGGGTAGACTCCTATAATTCACCCCTCCACTTT	CASSLYGTGVDSYNSPLHF
TRBV15	.	TRBJ2-1	TRBD2	TGTGCCACCAGCAGAGAAAAGGGACTAGCGGGAGCTCAGCAGTTCTTC	CATSREKGLAGAQQFF
TRBV3-1/TRBV3-2	many	TRBJ1-1	.	TGTGCCAGCAGCCGGGGGCTGAACACTGAAGCTTTCTTT	CASSRGLNTEAFF
TRBV9	few	TRBJ1-6	.	TGTGCCAGCAGCGTAGCGAATCAGGGAGGTAATTCACCCCTCCACTTT	CASSVANQGGNSPLHF
TRBV25-1	.	TRBJ2-7	TRBD1	TGTGCCAGCAGGGGACAGATAACCTACGAGCAGTACTTC	CASRGQITYEQYF
TRBV10-3	.	TRBJ1-1	TRBD1	TGTGCCATCAGTACGACAGGGGGGGACACTGAAGCTTTCTTT	CAISTTGGDTEAFF
TRBV6-5	.	TRBJ2-7	.	TGTGCCAGCAGTTCTCGGGAGAGCTACGAGCAGTACTTC	CASSSRESYEQYF
TRBV19	.	TRBJ2-5	.	TGTGCCAGTAACGGAGTCGGTGCCATCCAAGAGACCCAGTACTTC	CASNGVGAIQETQYF
TRBV7-8	.	TRBJ1-2	TRBD1	TGTGCCAGCAGCCCGGGACAGTTCTATGGCTACACCTTC	CASSPGQFYGYTF
TRBV7-3	once	TRBJ2-1	TRBD2	TGTGCCAGCAGCTCCCCAGCGGGAGGTTACAATGAGCAGTTCTTC	CASSSPAGGYNEQFF
TRBV5-4	.	TRBJ1-1	TRBD1	TGTGCCAGCAGCGACGGGACAGGGAAATACACTGAAGCTTTCTTT	CASSDGTGKYTEAFF
TRBV5-5	.	TRBJ2-7	.	TGTGCCAGCAACAGGGACGGCGCCTACGAGCAGTACTTC	CASNRDGAYEQYF
TRBV7-9	.	TRBJ1-2	TRBD1	TGTGCCAGCAGCCTCCGACAGGGCCCCATTTGGTATGGCTACACCTTC	CASSLRQGPIWYGYTF
TRBV28	once	TRBJ2-5	.	TGTGCCAGCCAGGGCTATCTACAAGAGACCCAGTACTTC	CASQGYLQETQYF
TRBV2	.	TRBJ2-1	TRBD2	TGTGCCAGCAGGGTGGGAGGGAGGCGAGGCGATGAGCAGTTCTTC	CASRVGGRRGDEQFF
TRBV27	.	TRBJ2-5	.	TGTGCCAGCAGTTTAGAGTTTGGGACTTGGGAGACCCAGTACTTC	CASSLEFGTWETQYF
TRBV5-5	.	TRBJ2-2	TRBD1	TGTGCCAGCAGTCACGGACAGGGGAGGACCGGGGAGCTGTTTTTT	CASSHGQGRTGELFF
TRBV6-2/TRBV6-3	.	TRBJ2-5	.	TGTGCCAGCAGTTACTCAGCCATGGACCAAGAGACCCAGTACTTC	CASSYSAMDQETQYF
TRBV6-5	.	TRBJ2-1	TRBD1	TGTGCCAGCCTGGGACAGGGATACAATGAGCAGTTCTTC	CASLGQGYNEQFF
TRBV11-2	.	TRBJ2-3	.	TGTGCCAGCAGCTGGGTGACAAGCACAGATACGCAGTATTTT	CASSWVTSTDTQYF
TRBV7-2	.	TRBJ1-5	TRBD1	TGTGCCAGCAGCATCTCGACAGGGGGCAATCAGCCCCAGCATTTT	CASSISTGGNQPQHF
TRBV28	.	TRBJ2-1	.	TGTGCCAGCAGTTTAAAGGCGGCCGGCTCCTACAATGAGCAGTTCTTC	CASSLKAAGSYNEQFF
TRBV19	.	TRBJ2-7	TRBD2	TGTGCCAGTAGGAATACCGGGACTAGCGGAGCCTACGAGCAGTACTTC	CASRNTGTSGAYEQYF
TRBV28	.	TRBJ1-5	.	TGTGCCAGCAGTTACAGGGATACAAACAATCAGCCCCAGCATTTT	CASSYRDTNNQPQHF
TRBV19	.	TRBJ1-2	.	TGTGCCAGTAGTATAGATCTGCAGGATGGCTACACCTTC	CASSIDLQDGYTF
TRBV5-1	.	TRBJ2-3	.	TGCGCCAGCAGCTTGGCCTTTTCCCTACCTAGCACAGATACGCAGTATTTT	CASSLAFSLPSTDTQYF
TRBV6-5	.	TRBJ1-3	.	TGTGCCAGCAGTTGGGCAGGCTCTGGAAACACCATATATTTT	CASSWAGSGNTIYF
TRBV25-1	.	TRBJ2-1	TRBD2	TGTGCCAGCCTGAGCGGGACCAGCTACAATGAGCAGTTCTTC	CASLSGTSYNEQFF
TRBV10-3	few	TRBJ2-1	TRBD2	TGTGCCATCAGTGCCCAATACGGGACTAGCGGGAGGGTGGGCTACAATGAGCAGTTCTTC	CAISAQYGTSGRVGYNEQFF
TRBV7-2	.	TRBJ1-5	.	TGTGCCAGCAGCTTAGATGGGGGCCCCAATCAGCCCCAGCATTTT	CASSLDGGPNQPQHF
TRBV12-5	once	TRBJ2-2	.	TGTGCTAGCGTCGCCGGGGCCGGGGAGCTGTTTTTT	CASVAGAGELFF
TRBV12-3/TRBV12-4	once	TRBJ2-3	.	TGTGCGGTCTCGGGGTCTAGCACAGATACGCAGTATTTT	CAVSGSSTDTQYF
TRBV2	.	TRBJ2-5	.	TGTGCCAGCAGTCCCCTAGGCTTTGTTAGCGGAATCCTACAAGAGACCCAGTACTTC	CASSPLGFVSGILQETQYF
TRBV5-6	.	TRBJ2-5	.	TGTGCCAGCAGCGTTGGGTTTACAGGGATGAGGGAGACCCAGTACTTC	CASSVGFTGMRETQYF
TRBV6-5	.	TRBJ2-2	TRBD1	TGTGCCAGCAACGAAGGGACAGAGAACACCGGGGAGCTGTTTTTT	CASNEGTENTGELFF
TRBV29-1	.	TRBJ2-1	.	TGCAGCGGCCGAAGGGGTACGAACGCCTTCAATGAGCAGTTCTTC	CSGRRGTNAFNEQFF
TRBV28	.	TRBJ2-7	.	TGTGCCAGCACCCCTGCGGGGTACGAGCAGTACTTC	CASTPAGYEQYF
TRBV6-5	.	TRBJ1-2	.	TGTGCCAGCAGTCCCAGGGTGGGCGGCTACACCTTC	CASSPRVGGYTF
TRBV6-5	.	TRBJ1-5	.	TGTGCCAGCAGTTACCTGACAGCAAATAGCAATCAGCCCCAGCATTTT	CASSYLTANSNQPQHF
TRBV27	once	TRBJ2-7	.	TGTGCCAGCAGTCGCTCCCGGGACTGGATTTCCTACGAGCAGTACTTC	CASSRSRDWISYEQYF
TRBV5-1	.	TRBJ1-2	TRBD1	TGCGCCAGCAGCCTCTCTGGGACAGGGGTATATGGCTACACCTTC	CASSLSGTGVYGYTF
TRBV14	.	TRBJ2-5	TRBD2	TGTGCCAGCAGTCGTCTAGCGGAAGAGACCCAGTACTTC	CASSRLAEETQYF
TRBV3-1/TRBV3-2	.	TRBJ1-1	TRBD1	TGTGCCAGCAGCACAACGACAGGGGGGAACACTGAAGCTTTCTTT	CASSTTTGGNTEAFF
TRBV27	.	TRBJ2-1	TRBD2	TGTGCCAGCAGTTTATTGGGGACTAGCGGGTCCTACAATGAGCAGTTCTTC	CASSLLGTSGSYNEQFF
TRBV2	.	TRBJ2-2	.	TGTGCCAGCAGGCAAGTAGCGTCGAACACCGGGGAGCTGTTTTTT	CASRQVASNTGELFF
TRBV9	.	TRBJ1-4	TRBD1	TGTGCCAGCAGCGTTAACACAGGGGGTGGGAATGAAAAACTGTTTTTT	CASSVNTGGGNEKLFF
TRBV5-4	.	TRBJ2-7	.	TGTGCCAGCAGCTTTCACTTCTACGAGCAGTACTTC	CASSFHFYEQYF
TRBV5-8	.	TRBJ1-2	TRBD1	TGTGCCAGCAGCTCAACCGGGACAGGGGTTGGATACACCTTC	CASSSTGTGVGYTF
TRBV30	few	TRBJ1-1	.	TGTGCCCGAATTCAGATGAACACTGAAGCTTTCTTT	CARIQMNTEAFF
TRBV7-9	few	TRBJ2-5	.	TGTGCCAGCAGCTTGGACAGGACTACCCAAGAGACCCAGTACTTC	CASSLDRTTQETQYF
TRBV18	few	TRBJ2-5	.	TGTGCCAGCTCACCTTTTTCGGCAGGTGGGGAGACCCAGTACTTC	CASSPFSAGGETQYF
TRBV28	.	TRBJ1-1	TRBD1	TGTGCCAGCAGTTTGGAGGGGGCGCGCACTGAAGCTTTCTTT	CASSLEGARTEAFF
TRBV6-6	.	TRBJ1-1	.	TGTGCCAGCAGTTACGTACAGGGGAACACTGAAGCTTTCTTT	CASSYVQGNTEAFF